These 9 T cell receptor beta chains were all obtained from the same sample, sequenced in a study of blood T cell repertoires in COVID-19. The repertoire was sequenced with immunoSEQ multiplex PCR; TCRdb's copy has only in-frame clones and lacks some. The data contain about 120,000 clones, around 82% of them singletons. Sample: peripheral blood. All receptors come from a human donor in a cohort sampled during active COVID-19.

The rearrangement joins TRBV19 to TRBJ1-1; 9 bases fit TRBD1. The CDR3 runs to 13 residues. Per germline, CDR1 LNHDA and CDR2 SQIVND (reference sequence). V lost 4 bases, J lost 9 bases, and 6 bases stayed unmatched. CDR3 sequence (DNA): TGTGCCAGTAGTACAGTCGGACAGGGGAAAGCTTTCTTT. Translation gives CASSTVGQGKAFF.

The rearrangement uses TRBV11-3 and TRBJ1-1; 12 positions match TRBD1. Trimming cost V 1 base and J 1 base; bases outside gene matches: 4. Germline V gene sequence: CDR1 SGHNT, CDR2 YENEEA. This CDR3 region has 17 residues. In nucleotides, the CDR3 is TGTGCCAGCAGCTTAGCTGGGACAGGGGGCGCGAACACTGAAGCTTTCTTT. Translation: CASSLAGTGGANTEAFF.

CDR3 sequence (DNA): TGCGCCAGCAGCTCAAGCGGGATTAGCACAGATACGCAGTATTTT. Residues: CASSSSGISTDTQYF. The chain employs TRBV5-1 and TRBJ2-3; 7 nucleotides align to TRBD2. Germline assignment: CDR1 SGHRS and CDR2 YFSETQ. CDR3 length: 15 residues. After removal of 3 bases from V and 0 bases from J, the junction contained 4 bases not matched to a gene.

The chain employs TRBV7-2 and TRBJ1-2, with D uncertain. The CDR3 consists of 13 residues. CDR1 is SGHTA and CDR2 is FQGNSA in the germline V gene. Trimming shortened V by 0 bases and J by 4 bases, and 6 bases separated the two germline ends. DNA for the CDR3: TGTGCCAGCAGCTTAGCGTATAGCTATGGCTACACCTTC. Amino acids: CASSLAYSYGYTF. Full variable domain (rest looked up from reference TRBV7-2 and TRBJ1-2): GAGVSQSPSNKVTEKGKDVELRCDPISGHTALYWYRQSLGQGLEFLIYFQGNSAPDKSGLPSDRFSAERTGGSVSTLTIQRTQQEDSAVYLCASSLAYSYGYTFGSGTRLTVV.

CDR3 sequence reads: CASSIDAGAYGYTF. The CDR3 DNA sequence: TGTGCCAGTAGTATCGACGCAGGGGCCTATGGCTACACCTTC. The chain uses TRBV19 and TRBJ1-2; possible D gene TRBD1, 6 bases. Trimming removed 3 bases from V and 4 bases from J, with 12 bases in between. The CDR3 totals 14 residues. Germline V lookup: CDR1 LNHDA, CDR2 SQIVND (reference sequence).

This clone was detected ten times or more. At one of its ends the junction is not consistent with the germline gene, which may arise from a read error. The V and J genes are TRBV19 and TRBJ1-2, with 8 nucleotides matching TRBD1. This CDR3 spans 12 amino acids. Germline V gene lookup returns CDR1 LNHDA and CDR2 SQIVND (reference sequence). CDR3 loop: CASGRTGYDYTF. CDR3 DNA: TGTGCCAGTGGAAGGACAGGGTATGACTACACCTTC.

The rearrangement uses TRBV29-1 and TRBJ1-2; D remains unclear. Looked up from germline, CDR1 is SQVTM and CDR2 is ANQGSEA. The length of the CDR3 is 15 residues. Trimming removed 3 bases at V and 1 base at J, with 15 bases between. CDR3 protein: CSVDNSLPFNYGYTF. CDR3 nucleotides: TGCAGCGTTGATAACAGTCTCCCATTTAACTATGGCTACACCTTC.

This clone was detected only once. The chain is built from TRBV12-3 or TRBV12-4 and TRBJ1-3, with D perhaps TRBD1 (6 bases). Trimming left V 6 bases short and J 7 bases short, with 13 bases between. The CDR3 is 13 residues long. The CDR3 loop reads CASRPDSSNTIYF. CDR3 bases: TGTGCCAGCAGACCGGACAGTTCTAACACCATATATTTT.

The J gene is TRBJ2-1, the V gene TRBV29-1; the match to TRBD2 covers 11 bases. Per the germline V gene, CDR1 is SQVTM and CDR2 is ANQGSEA. V lost 2 bases to trimming and J lost 1 base; unmatched junction nucleotides: 7. CDR3 size: 17 residues. This CDR3 reads CSVEIAGGPVSYNEQFF. As DNA, the CDR3 is TGCAGCGTTGAAATAGCGGGGGGGCCGGTGTCCTACAATGAGCAGTTCTTC.